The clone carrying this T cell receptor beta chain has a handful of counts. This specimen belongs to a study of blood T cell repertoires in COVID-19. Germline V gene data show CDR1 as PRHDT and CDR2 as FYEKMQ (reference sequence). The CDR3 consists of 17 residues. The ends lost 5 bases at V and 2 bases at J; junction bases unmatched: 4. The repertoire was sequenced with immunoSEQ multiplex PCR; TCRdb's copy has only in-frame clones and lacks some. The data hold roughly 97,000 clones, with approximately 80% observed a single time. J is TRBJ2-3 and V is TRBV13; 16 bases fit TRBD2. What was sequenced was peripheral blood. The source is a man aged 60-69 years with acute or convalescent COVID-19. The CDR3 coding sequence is TGTGCCAGCAGCCAGGGACTAGCGGGAGGGGCCACAGATACGCAGTATTTT. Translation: CASSQGLAGGATDTQYF. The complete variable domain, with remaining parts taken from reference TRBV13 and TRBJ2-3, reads AAGVIQSPRHLIKEKRETATLKCYPIPRHDTVYWYQQGPGQDPQFLISFYEKMQSDKGSIPDRFSAQQFSDYHSELNMSSLELGDSALYFCASSQGLAGGATDTQYFGPGTRLTVL.